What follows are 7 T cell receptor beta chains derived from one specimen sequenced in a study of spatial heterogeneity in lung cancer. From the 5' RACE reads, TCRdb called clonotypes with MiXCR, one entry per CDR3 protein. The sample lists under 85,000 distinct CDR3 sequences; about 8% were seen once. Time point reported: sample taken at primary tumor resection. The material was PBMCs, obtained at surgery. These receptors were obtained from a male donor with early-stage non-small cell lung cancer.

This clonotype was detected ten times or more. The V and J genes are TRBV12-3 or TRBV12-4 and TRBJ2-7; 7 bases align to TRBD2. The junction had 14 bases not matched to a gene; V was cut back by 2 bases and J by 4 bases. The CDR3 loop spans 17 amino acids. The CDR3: CASSLSPRLAQIYEQYF. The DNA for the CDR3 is TGTGCCAGCAGTTTATCTCCTCGACTAGCCCAGATTTACGAGCAGTACTTC.

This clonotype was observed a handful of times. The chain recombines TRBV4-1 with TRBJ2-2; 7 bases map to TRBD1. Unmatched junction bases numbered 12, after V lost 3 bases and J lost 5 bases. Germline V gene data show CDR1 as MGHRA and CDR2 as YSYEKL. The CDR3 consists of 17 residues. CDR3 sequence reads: CASSHPPVGTATGELFF. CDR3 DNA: TGCGCCAGCAGCCATCCCCCAGTAGGGACAGCAACCGGGGAGCTGTTTTTT.

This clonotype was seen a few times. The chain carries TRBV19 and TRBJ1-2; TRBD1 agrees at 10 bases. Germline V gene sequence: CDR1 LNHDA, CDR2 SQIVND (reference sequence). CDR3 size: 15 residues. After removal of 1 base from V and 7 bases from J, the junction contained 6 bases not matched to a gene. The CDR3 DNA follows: TGTGCCAGTAGTATAGGAGGGACAGGGGATTCTGGCTACACCTTC. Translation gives CASSIGGTGDSGYTF.

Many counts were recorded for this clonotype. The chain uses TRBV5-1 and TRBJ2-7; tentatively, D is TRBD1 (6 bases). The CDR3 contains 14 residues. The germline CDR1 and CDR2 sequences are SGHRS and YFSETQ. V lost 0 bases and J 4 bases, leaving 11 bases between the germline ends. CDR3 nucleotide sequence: TGCGCCAGCAGCTTGGGGGACACCCGTTACGAGCAGTACTTC. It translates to CASSLGDTRYEQYF.

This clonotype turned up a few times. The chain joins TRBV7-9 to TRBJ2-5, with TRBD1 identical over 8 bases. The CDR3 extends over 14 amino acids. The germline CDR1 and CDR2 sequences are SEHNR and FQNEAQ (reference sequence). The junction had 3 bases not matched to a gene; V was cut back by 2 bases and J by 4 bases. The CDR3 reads CASSLQGAGETQYF. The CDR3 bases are TGTGCCAGCAGCTTACAGGGGGCTGGAGAGACCCAGTACTTC.

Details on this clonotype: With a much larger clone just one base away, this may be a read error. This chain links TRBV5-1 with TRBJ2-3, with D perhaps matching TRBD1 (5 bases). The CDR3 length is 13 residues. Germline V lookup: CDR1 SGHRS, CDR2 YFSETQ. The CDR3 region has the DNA TGCGCCAGCAGCTTGCTGCCGACAGATACGCGGTATTTT. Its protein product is CASSLLPTDTRYF. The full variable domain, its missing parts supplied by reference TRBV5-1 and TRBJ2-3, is KAGVTQTPRYLIKTRGQQVTLSCSPISGHRSVSWYQQTPGQGLQFLFEYFSETQRNKGNFPGRFSGRQFSNSRSEMNVSTLELGDSALYLCASSLLPTDTRYFGPGTRLTVL.

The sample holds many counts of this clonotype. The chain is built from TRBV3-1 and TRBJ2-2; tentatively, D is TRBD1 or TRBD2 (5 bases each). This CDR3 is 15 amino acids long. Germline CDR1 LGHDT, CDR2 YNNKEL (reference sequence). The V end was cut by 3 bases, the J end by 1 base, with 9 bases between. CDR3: CASSQRGLNTGELFF. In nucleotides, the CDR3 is TGTGCCAGCAGCCAGAGGGGATTGAACACCGGGGAGCTGTTTTTT. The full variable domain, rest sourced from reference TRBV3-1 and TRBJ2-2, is DTAVSQTPKYLVTQMGNDKSIKCEQNLGHDTMYWYKQDSKKFLKIMFSYNNKELIINETVPNRFSPKSPDKAHLNLHINSLELGDSAVYFCASSQRGLNTGELFFGEGSRLTVL.